The clone carrying this TCR beta chain was observed a few times. The sample comes from a study of response to subunit inactivated influenza vaccine. Each CDR3 protein is one row after TCRdb ran MiXCR on the RT-PCR reads. Of 500,000 to 550,000 distinct CDR3 sequences in the sample, 7.6% were seen once. The sample consisted of PBMCs from blood, taken less than 30 months after vaccination. The receptor was derived from a man aged 50 to 75 who received an inactivated influenza vaccine.

CDR3 nucleotide sequence: TGCAGCGTTGACCAAAGGGGATTGGCCCAAGAGACCCAGTACTTC. This translates into CSVDQRGLAQETQYF. The V call is TRBV29-1, the J call TRBJ2-5; possibly TRBD1 for D (5 bases). Trimming left V 3 bases short and J 1 base short, with 15 bases between. The length of the CDR3 is 15 residues. CDR1 is SQVTM and CDR2 is ANQGSEA in the germline V gene.